The clone carrying this T cell receptor (beta chain) is categorized as medium-sized. This entry belongs to a study of T cell repertoires in aging, cancer and after chemotherapy. A mixed TRB-A/B primer pool amplified rearranged TRB by multiplex touch-down PCR. One entry per CDR3 protein results from TCRdb running MiXCR on the multiplex PCR reads. The profile shows around 12,000 distinct CDR3 sequences, about 25% of them singletons. The trim removed 4 bases at V and 0 bases at J, leaving 6 bases unmatched. CDR3 length: 16 amino acids. TCR beta rearrangements were amplified from peripheral blood genomic DNA.

This chain uses TRBV12-3 or TRBV12-4 with TRBJ1-5, with 7 bases lining up with TRBD1. The clonotype was recovered from a human donor in good health. Sequencing was done on a sample of blood. Written as DNA, the CDR3 is TGTGCCAGCAGTTCCGGGACAGTCAATAGCAATCAGCCCCAGCATTTT. It codes for CASSSGTVNSNQPQHF.